These 17 T cell receptor beta chains came from one sample sequenced in a study of T cell changes during pregnancy in multiple sclerosis. Profiled with immunoSEQ multiplex PCR; TCRdb holds only in-frame clones, not every one. The table records under 35,000 clones, roughly 89% of them present only once. The sample consisted of CD8+ T cells from peripheral blood mononuclear cells, taken before pregnancy. The receptors derive from a female donor with multiple sclerosis, enrolled in a pregnancy study.

The sample holds one count of this clone. The V call is TRBV30, the J call TRBJ2-1, with D maybe TRBD1 (6 bases). Germline V CDR1 and CDR2: GTSNPN, SVGIG (reference sequence). V lost 2 bases and J 9 bases, leaving 17 bases between the germline ends. This CDR3 is 14 amino acids long. In DNA form, the CDR3 reads TGTGCCTGGAGTTGGTCAAGGGGGATTTTTGAGCAGTTCTTC. This codes for CAWSWSRGIFEQFF.

The chain employs TRBV9 and TRBJ2-3; 7 nucleotides agree with TRBD2. Per germline, CDR1 SGDLS and CDR2 YYNGEE. Trimming cost V 1 base and J 0 bases; bases outside gene matches: 2. The CDR3 runs 15 residues. CDR3 loop: CASSVPSGSTDTQYF. In DNA, the CDR3 is TGTGCCAGCAGCGTACCTAGCGGTAGCACAGATACGCAGTATTTT.

CDR3 DNA: TGTGCCAGCAGCTTCCGGACAGACAGAGGCTCTGGCTACACCTTC. It specifies CASSFRTDRGSGYTF. V and J are TRBV7-8 and TRBJ1-2; perhaps TRBD1 as D (6 bases). Trimming left V 3 bases short and J 7 bases short, with 18 bases between. CDR3 length equals 15 residues. CDR1 SGHVS and CDR2 FQNEAQ come from the germline V gene.

The chain recombines TRBV5-4 with TRBJ2-2, with TRBD1 identical over 7 bases. The CDR3 covers 15 residues. J gave up 2 bases and V 4 bases, and 5 bases lay outside the gene matches. Germline assignment: CDR1 SGHNT and CDR2 YYREEE (reference sequence). CDR3 DNA sequence: TGTGCCAGCAGCACGGGACAGACAAACACCGGGGAGCTGTTTTTT. Translating gives CASSTGQTNTGELFF.

This clone was seen a single time. The V and J genes are TRBV2 and TRBJ2-1, with D perhaps TRBD2 (6 bases). Trimming left V 7 bases short and J 11 bases short, with 15 bases between. This CDR3 is built from 12 residues. Germline values: CDR1 SNHLY, CDR2 FYNNEI. The chain's CDR3 is CASIGGRGQQFF. The CDR3 DNA is TGTGCCAGCATAGGAGGGCGGGGCCAGCAGTTCTTC.

V usage is TRBV7-9 and J usage is TRBJ2-2; D is ambiguous. Trimming left V 0 bases short and J 8 bases short, with 4 bases between. CDR3 length: 12 amino acids. Germline CDR1 SEHNR, CDR2 FQNEAQ (reference sequence). CDR3: CASSLARGELFF. CDR3 nucleotide sequence: TGTGCCAGCAGCTTAGCGCGTGGGGAGCTGTTTTTT.

The rearrangement uses TRBV27 and TRBJ2-1; D might be TRBD2 (5 bases). CDR3 length equals 11 residues. V was shortened by 6 bases and J by 10 bases, with 10 bases between the two germline ends. From germline, CDR1 is MNHEY and CDR2 SMNVEV (reference sequence). The CDR3 region is CASSLGLEQFF. Here the CDR3 DNA reads TGTGCCAGCAGCCTTGGACTGGAGCAGTTCTTC.

The gene calls are TRBV9 and TRBJ1-2; 7 nucleotides align to TRBD1. This CDR3 contains 16 residues. With 3 bases clipped from V and 1 base from J, the junction kept 9 bases outside the gene matches. Germline V CDR1 and CDR2: SGDLS, YYNGEE. CDR3 residues: CASSEMGQSYNYGYTF. The CDR3 DNA sequence: TGTGCCAGCAGCGAAATGGGACAGTCTTATAACTATGGCTACACCTTC.

The J gene is TRBJ1-2, the V gene TRBV7-8; possible D gene TRBD1, 5 bases. Germline-derived CDR1 and CDR2 are SGHVS and FQNEAQ. The CDR3 runs to 15 residues. V was trimmed by 2 bases and J by 0 bases, leaving 10 bases between them. The CDR3 DNA follows: TGTGCCAGCAGCTTACAGGGCTCGACTAACTATGGCTACACCTTC. This codes for CASSLQGSTNYGYTF.

This clone has just one count. The rearrangement joins TRBV30 to TRBJ1-1; D not resolved. Trimming cost V 4 bases and J 7 bases, with 7 bases left between them. The CDR3 contains 10 residues. Germline V gene data show CDR1 as GTSNPN and CDR2 as SVGIG (reference sequence). The DNA for the CDR3 is TGTGCCTGGAAAGACTATGAAGCTTTCTTT. The encoded protein is CAWKDYEAFF.

The CDR3 sequence: CASSLRETGAWTDTQYF. The CDR3 DNA is TGTGCCAGCAGCTTGAGGGAGACAGGGGCTTGGACAGATACGCAGTATTTT. The chain couples TRBV5-6 to TRBJ2-3, with 8 bases aligning to TRBD1. The CDR3 has 17 amino acids. CDR1 and CDR2 (germline): SGHDT, YYEEEE. After removal of 1 base from V and 3 bases from J, the junction contained 10 bases not matched to a gene.

The chain uses TRBV6-4 and TRBJ2-6; weak D call: TRBD2 (6 bases). The CDR3 sequence is 15 residues long. The V gene's germline CDR1 is MRHNA and CDR2 SNTAGT. The germline V and J ends were trimmed by 3 bases and 1 base, with 7 bases remaining between them. CDR3 region: CASSEGRSGANVLTF. The CDR3 DNA sequence: TGTGCCAGCAGTGAAGGGAGGTCTGGGGCCAACGTCCTGACTTTC.

This sequence joins TRBV28 and TRBJ1-3, with TRBD1 matching 9 bases. The germline gives CDR1 MDHEN, CDR2 SYDVKM. The CDR3 is 17 residues long. V trimming: 5 bases; J trimming: 2 bases; junction bases outside the gene matches: 10. The CDR3 loop is CASSPPTGGSPGNTIYF. CDR3 bases: TGTGCCAGCAGTCCCCCGACAGGGGGGTCCCCTGGAAACACCATATATTTT.

The genes are TRBV6-5 and TRBJ1-1; 7 positions match TRBD1. Looked up from germline, CDR1 is MNHEY and CDR2 is SVGAGI. The CDR3 runs to 14 residues. V was clipped by 7 bases and J by 4 bases; unmatched bases: 9. The CDR3 here is CASIATGASTEAFF. In DNA, the CDR3 is TGTGCCAGCATCGCAACAGGGGCGTCCACTGAAGCTTTCTTT.

This chain connects TRBV7-2 to TRBJ2-7; 8 positions match TRBD2. CDR1 SGHTA and CDR2 FQGNSA come from the germline V gene. This CDR3 is built from 15 residues. J lost 4 bases, V lost 6 bases, and 11 bases had no gene match. For the CDR3, the DNA is TGTGCCAGCAGTCAATCCGGGGGGGTAGTGTACGAGCAGTACTTC. It is translated as CASSQSGGVVYEQYF.

The V gene is TRBV19, the J gene TRBJ2-1; maybe TRBD1 (5 bases). Trimming pared 0 bases from V and 6 bases from J, leaving 18 bases between. The length of the CDR3 is 17 residues. Germline loops: CDR1 LNHDA, CDR2 SQIVND (reference sequence). CDR3 nucleotide sequence: TGTGCCAGTAGTATAGATCTTAGGGGCCCGGTAGGCAATGAGCAGTTCTTC. Protein: CASSIDLRGPVGNEQFF.

This chain joins TRBV9 and TRBJ1-2, with 7 bases matching TRBD1. The V segment lost 4 bases and the J segment 8 bases; nucleotides outside the gene matches: 14. Germline CDR1 SGDLS, CDR2 YYNGEE. The CDR3 covers 15 residues. CDR3 residues: CASSPNAGARGGYTF. CDR3 bases: TGTGCCAGCAGCCCAAACGCAGGGGCCAGGGGGGGCTACACCTTC.